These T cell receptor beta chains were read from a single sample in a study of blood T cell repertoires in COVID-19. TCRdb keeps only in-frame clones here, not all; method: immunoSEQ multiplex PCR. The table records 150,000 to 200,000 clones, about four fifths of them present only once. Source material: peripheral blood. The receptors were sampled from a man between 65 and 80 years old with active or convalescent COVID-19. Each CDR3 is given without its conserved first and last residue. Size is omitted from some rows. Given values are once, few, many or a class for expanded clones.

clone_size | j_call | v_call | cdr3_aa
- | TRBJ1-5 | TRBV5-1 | ASSLTGSGDQPQH
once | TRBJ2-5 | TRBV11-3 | ASSPGGDSQETQY
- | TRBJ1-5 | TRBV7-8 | ASSLDRGLGQPQH
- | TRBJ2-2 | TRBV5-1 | ASSYPRESTGELF
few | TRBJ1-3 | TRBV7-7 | ASSPIDRGGNTIY
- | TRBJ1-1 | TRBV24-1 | ATSDHLGQGDTEAF
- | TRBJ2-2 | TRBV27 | ASSLGQGAGELF
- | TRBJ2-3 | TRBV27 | ASSLWTGGLADTQY
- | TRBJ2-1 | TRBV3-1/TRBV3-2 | ASSQDGAISYNEQF
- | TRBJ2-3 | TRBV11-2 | ASSPLSGRLTDTQY
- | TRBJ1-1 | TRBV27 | ASRRSAPLLGGTEAF
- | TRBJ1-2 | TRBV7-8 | ASSSGTLGYT
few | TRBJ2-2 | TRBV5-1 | ASSLVASGGTGELF
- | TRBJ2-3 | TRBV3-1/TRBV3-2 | ASSQRPGQGLVDTQY
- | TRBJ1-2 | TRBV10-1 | ASGTANWGYT
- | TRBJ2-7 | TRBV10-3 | ATMTRGDSYEQY
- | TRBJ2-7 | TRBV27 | ASSLYGTSYEQY
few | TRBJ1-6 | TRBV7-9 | ASSDGVSPLH
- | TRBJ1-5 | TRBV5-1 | ASSPGRVDQPQH
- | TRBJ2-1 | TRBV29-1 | SVESRGVTSDNEQF
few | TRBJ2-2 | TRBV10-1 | ASSSNRGPGELF
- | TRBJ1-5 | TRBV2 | ASSSDRYNQPQH
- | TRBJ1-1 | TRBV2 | ASSEQGFMNTEAF
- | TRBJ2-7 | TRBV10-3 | AISSGLAAAYEQY
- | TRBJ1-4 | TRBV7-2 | ASSSGNTNEKLF
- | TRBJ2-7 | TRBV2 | ASRLENYEQY
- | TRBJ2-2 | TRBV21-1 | ASPKNEIPPLQTANTGELF
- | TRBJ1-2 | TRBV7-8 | ASSLLSDGYGYT
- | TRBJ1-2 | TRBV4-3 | ASSLQASYGYT
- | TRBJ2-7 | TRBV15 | ATSRDRTSGRFYEQY
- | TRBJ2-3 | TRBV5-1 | ASSLSYVSVQY
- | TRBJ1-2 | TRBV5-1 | ASSKEPGRYYGYT
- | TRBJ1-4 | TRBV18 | ASSPSTGNEKLF
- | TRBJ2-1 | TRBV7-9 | ASSPPVSSYNEQF
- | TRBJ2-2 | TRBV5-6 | ASSSWTSGAITGELF
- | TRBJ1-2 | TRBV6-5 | ASSLAGDLYGYT
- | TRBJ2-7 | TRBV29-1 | SVMDRLDHEQY
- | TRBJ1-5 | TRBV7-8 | ASSFGAGDQPQH
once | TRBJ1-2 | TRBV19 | ASSIIGQGKNYGYT
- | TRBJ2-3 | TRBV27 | ASSPRLAGGRGSDTQY
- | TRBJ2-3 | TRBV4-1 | ASSQEGTGSPDTQY
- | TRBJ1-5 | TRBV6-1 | ASSDMFDQPQH